This T cell receptor (beta chain) was captured by sequencing in a study of CD8 T cells in Susac syndrome. From blood CD8+ and CD4+ T cells, the TCR beta chain was sequenced. The CDR3 runs 16 residues. V was cut by 4 bases and J by 2 bases, with 17 bases left in between. Germline-derived CDR1 and CDR2 are MNHEY and SMNVEV (reference sequence). The authors reverse transcribed about 0.45 to 1 ug RNA with random hexamers. TCRdb recomputed calls from the immunoSEQ multiplex PCR reads with MiXCR, one row per CDR3 protein. The sample includes 120,000 to 150,000 distinct CDR3 sequences, 94% seen only once; the top ten take over 0.25%.

The receptor was isolated from a human donor in good health. The sequenced sample consisted of CD8+ T cells from PBMCs. The chain recombines TRBV27 with TRBJ2-5, with TRBD2 as a possible D gene (5 bases). The CDR3: CASSSRLAPEQETQYF. CDR3 nucleotide sequence: TGTGCCAGCAGTTCCCGGTTAGCGCCCGAACAAGAGACCCAGTACTTC.